These 22 T cell receptor beta chains came from one sample sequenced in a study of OX40 agonist ivuxolimab in advanced cancers. Profiling relied on immunoSEQ multiplex PCR, and the TCRdb table lists in-frame clones only, not all of them. The table lists around 80,000 clones, about 86% of them singletons. This specimen was CD4+ or CD8+ T cells sorted from blood, taken in a trial of the OX40 agonist ivuxolimab. The source is an adult with an advanced solid tumor such as melanoma, head and neck, liver or kidney cancer.

This sequence joins TRBV11-2 and TRBJ2-2; D is unresolved. V was pared by 1 base and J by 0 bases, with 6 bases between. Germline lookup yields CDR1 SGHAT and CDR2 FQNNGV. The CDR3 is made up of 15 amino acids. The CDR3 spells CASSLGAANTGELFF. CDR3 bases: TGTGCCAGCAGCTTAGGGGCAGCGAACACCGGGGAGCTGTTTTTT.

This clone was observed a few times. The J gene is TRBJ2-1, the V gene TRBV6-6; 13 bases map to TRBD2. This CDR3 region has 15 residues. The germline CDR1 and CDR2 sequences are MNHNY and SVGAGI (reference sequence). V lost 6 bases and J lost 4; bases outside the gene matches: 3. The CDR3 DNA reads TGTGCCAGCAGACTAGCGGGGGGGCTTTACAATGAGCAGTTCTTC. Residues: CASRLAGGLYNEQFF.

The CDR3 nucleotides are TGTGCCAGCTCACCCAGAGGGAGGCGGGAGGGGGCTGAGCAGTTCTTC. It specifies CASSPRGRREGAEQFF. The V gene is TRBV11-2, the J gene TRBJ2-1; TRBD2 matches at 9 bases. Germline V gene sequence: CDR1 SGHAT, CDR2 FQNNGV. After removal of 8 bases from V and 9 bases from J, the junction contained 17 bases not matched to a gene. The CDR3 has 16 residues.

The rearrangement joins TRBV25-1 to TRBJ2-3, with 7 bases matching TRBD2. CDR3 size: 15 residues. The germline V gene encodes CDR1 MGHDK and CDR2 SYGVNS. The J segment lost 4 bases and the V segment lost 6 bases, leaving 10 bases of the junction unmatched. CDR3 coding DNA: TGTGCCAGCAGGGACCTGGCGGGAGCGGCAGATACGCAGTATTTT. The encoded protein is CASRDLAGAADTQYF.

V gene TRBV30 combines with J gene TRBJ1-6; no firm D call. The V gene's germline CDR1 is GTSNPN and CDR2 SVGIG (reference sequence). V lost 4 bases to trimming and J lost 7 bases, with 14 bases between them. The CDR3 spans 14 residues. CDR3 DNA sequence: TGTGCCTGGACCGGAGGCAGCATAAATTCACCCCTCCACTTT. Protein product: CAWTGGSINSPLHF. The complete variable domain, with remaining parts taken from reference TRBV30 and TRBJ1-6, reads SQTIHQWPATLVQPVGSPLSLECTVEGTSNPNLYWYRQAAGRGLQLLFYSVGIGQISSEVPQNLSASRPQDRQFILSSKKLLLSDSGFYLCAWTGGSINSPLHFGNGTRLTVT.

The chain employs TRBV5-1 and TRBJ1-2, with a weak D call TRBD1 (5 bases). Germline CDR1 is SGHRS and CDR2 is YFSETQ. The length of the CDR3 is 14 residues. Trimming cost V 0 bases and J 7 bases, with 13 bases left between them. This CDR3 is CASSLEGREGGYTF. In nucleotides, the CDR3 is TGCGCCAGCAGCTTGGAGGGCAGGGAGGGTGGCTACACCTTC.

J is TRBJ2-7 and V is TRBV7-3, with 11 positions matching TRBD2. The germline V gene encodes CDR1 SGHTA and CDR2 FQGTGA. This CDR3 contains 14 residues. V was pared by 5 bases and J by 3 bases, with 3 bases of the junction left unmatched. CDR3: CASSISGGVYEQYF. CDR3 nucleotide sequence: TGTGCCAGCAGCATTAGCGGGGGGGTCTACGAGCAGTACTTC.

The table lists this clone with a count of one. CDR3 nucleotide sequence: TGTGCCAGCAGCTTCATCGGGGGGAACACAGATACGCAGTATTTT. It specifies CASSFIGGNTDTQYF. The rearrangement links TRBV7-3 to TRBJ2-3, with 7 positions matching TRBD2. The CDR3 runs to 15 residues. The germline CDR1 and CDR2 sequences are SGHTA and FQGTGA. V shed 3 bases and J 2 bases; nucleotides not matched to a gene: 5.

The chain employs TRBV4-1 and TRBJ1-4, with a tentative D call TRBD1 (6 bases). Trimming took off 3 bases at V and 3 bases at J, with 11 bases between the two ends. There are 15 residues in the CDR3. Per germline, CDR1 MGHRA and CDR2 YSYEKL. In nucleotides, the CDR3 is TGCGCCAGCAGCCAGGTACAGGGACCTAATGAAAAACTGTTTTTT. Its protein is CASSQVQGPNEKLFF.

The chain recombines TRBV19 with TRBJ1-2, with D perhaps matching TRBD1 (6 bases). V dropped 4 bases and J dropped 2 bases, with 8 bases sitting between them. This CDR3 is built from 13 residues. Germline V lookup: CDR1 LNHDA, CDR2 SQIVND (reference sequence). In DNA, the CDR3 is TGTGCCAGTAGTAGTCAGGGGAACTATGGCTACACCTTC. This encodes CASSSQGNYGYTF.

The table lists this clone with a count of one. A read error may produce the germline difference seen at one junction end. The chain is built from TRBV4-3 and TRBJ1-5; D gene unclear. Germline CDR1 and CDR2: LGHNA and YSLEER. The CDR3 has 14 amino acids. The CDR3 DNA is TGCGCCAGCAGCAAAGAGGCAGACAATCAGCCCCAGCATTTT. It codes for CASSKEADNQPQHF.

The gene calls are TRBV6-6 and TRBJ1-1, with a tentative D call TRBD1 (5 bases). V was trimmed by 4 bases and J by 1 base, leaving 10 bases between them. The CDR3 length is 14 residues. CDR1 is MNHNY and CDR2 is SVGAGI in the germline V gene (reference sequence). CDR3 DNA sequence: TGTGCCAGCAGTTCACGACAGAAGAACACTGAAGCTTTCTTT. It yields the protein CASSSRQKNTEAFF.

The rearrangement uses TRBV4-3 and TRBJ2-7; 7 positions agree with TRBD2. This CDR3 has 16 amino acids. Germline V CDR1 and CDR2: LGHNA, YSLEER. After removal of 0 bases from V and 0 bases from J, the junction contained 5 bases not matched to a gene. CDR3 residues: CASSQDGRGSSYEQYF. The CDR3 region has the DNA TGCGCCAGCAGCCAAGATGGGAGGGGAAGCTCCTACGAGCAGTACTTC.

Only a few counts were recorded for this clone. The V call is TRBV6-5, the J call TRBJ1-5; D is uncertain. This CDR3 region has 13 residues. Germline values: CDR1 MNHEY, CDR2 SVGAGI. With 0 bases removed from V and 5 bases from J, the gap between germline ends came to 5 bases. The CDR3 region has the DNA TGTGCCAGCAGTTACTCGGGCGATCAGCCCCAGCATTTT. Its translation is CASSYSGDQPQHF.

This clone was found once. This chain links TRBV5-1 with TRBJ2-1; 8 bases map to TRBD2. V lost 0 bases, J lost 8 bases, and 10 bases stayed unmatched. This CDR3 comprises 16 residues. Germline CDR1 is SGHRS and CDR2 is YFSETQ. Here the CDR3 reads CASSLVVAGSGDEQFF. The CDR3 nucleotides read TGCGCCAGCAGCTTGGTAGTAGCGGGGTCCGGAGATGAGCAGTTCTTC.

The rearrangement joins TRBV11-2 to TRBJ2-5; D call uncertain. Germline V gives CDR1 SGHAT, CDR2 FQNNGV. Deletions cut 2 bases from V and 1 base from J, with 5 bases between. The CDR3 covers 13 residues. CDR3 residues: CASSLSFQETQYF. Here the CDR3 DNA reads TGTGCCAGCAGCTTATCCTTCCAAGAGACCCAGTACTTC.

This clone was counted between two and nine times. The V call is TRBV18, the J call TRBJ1-6; weak D call: TRBD1 (6 bases). Germline V lookup: CDR1 KGHSH, CDR2 LQKENI. The V gene lost 1 base and the J gene lost 7 bases, with 17 bases spanning the gap. The CDR3 totals 17 residues. The CDR3: CASSPLVSTGGNSPLHF. The CDR3 DNA follows: TGTGCCAGCTCACCACTGGTTTCGACAGGAGGCAATTCACCCCTCCACTTT.

This clone was picked up a small number of times. The chain couples TRBV2 to TRBJ1-2, with 7 bases identical to TRBD1. The junction had 8 bases not matched to a gene; V was cut back by 7 bases and J by 6 bases. CDR3 size: 13 residues. The germline CDR1 and CDR2 sequences are SNHLY and FYNNEI. CDR3 sequence: CASITDRVDGYTF. CDR3 coding DNA: TGTGCCAGCATTACCGACAGGGTGGATGGCTACACCTTC.

The V gene is TRBV29-1, the J gene TRBJ1-4; D might be TRBD1 (6 bases). Per germline, CDR1 SQVTM and CDR2 ANQGSEA. This CDR3 is built from 14 residues. V lost 4 bases, J lost 3 bases, and 12 bases lay in between. CDR3 region: CSVVSTGSNEKLFF. The CDR3 bases are TGCAGCGTTGTATCGACAGGCTCTAATGAAAAACTGTTTTTT.

This clone was counted once. The chain is built from TRBV2 and TRBJ1-4; TRBD1 matches 11 bases. With 8 bases clipped from V and 12 bases from J, the junction kept 14 bases outside the gene matches. There are 15 residues in the CDR3. The germline CDR1 and CDR2 sequences are SNHLY and FYNNEI. CDR3 sequence reads: CASWEGDRGFGELFF. Here the CDR3 DNA reads TGTGCCAGCTGGGAAGGGGACAGGGGGTTTGGAGAACTGTTTTTT.

The chain links TRBV5-1 to TRBJ2-1; 8 bases are a match to TRBD2. The CDR3 runs to 15 residues. Germline V gene sequence: CDR1 SGHRS, CDR2 YFSETQ. Unmatched junction bases numbered 6, after V lost 2 bases and J lost 5 bases. The CDR3 DNA is TGCGCCAGCAGCTTAATACTAGCGGTAGACAATGAGCAGTTCTTC. Translated, it gives CASSLILAVDNEQFF.

The chain is built from TRBV5-6 and TRBJ1-2; 7 bases map to TRBD1. The germline V gene has CDR1 SGHDT and CDR2 YYEEEE. CDR3 length equals 14 residues. The V gene end was trimmed by 0 bases and the J gene end by 6 bases; junction bases not matched to a gene: 5. The CDR3 nucleotides are TGTGCCAGCAGCTTGGTTGGAGGGGGCGATGGCTACACCTTC. Encoded protein: CASSLVGGGDGYTF.